What follows are 6 T cell receptor beta chains derived from one specimen sequenced in a study of T cells in localized non-small cell lung cancer. Some clones are missing from TCRdb's copy, which holds only in-frame ones; the method was immunoSEQ multiplex PCR. Here the sample spans some 22,000 clones, roughly 84% being singletons. The sample in question was PBMCs, obtained before any cancer treatment. The receptors derive from a man aged 35 to 69 with stage II lung adenocarcinoma.

The chain recombines TRBV4-1 with TRBJ1-6; TRBD1 might be the D (5 bases). Trimming pared 2 bases from V and 1 base from J, leaving 9 bases between. Germline V gives CDR1 MGHRA, CDR2 YSYEKL. CDR3 length: 16 residues. CDR3: CASSQPRDSYNSPLHF. DNA of the CDR3: TGCGCCAGCAGCCAACCCAGGGATTCCTATAATTCACCCCTCCACTTT.

The chain combines TRBV2 with TRBJ1-5, with D hard to call. This CDR3 comprises 11 residues. V was pared by 5 bases and J by 5 bases, with 4 bases between. CDR1 is SNHLY and CDR2 is FYNNEI in the germline V gene. CDR3 coding DNA: TGTGCCAGCAGTTCGGATCAGCCCCAGCATTTT. Its protein product is CASSSDQPQHF.

The rearrangement links TRBV4-1 to TRBJ2-3, with 9 nucleotides matching TRBD2. J was trimmed by 5 bases and V by 0 bases; bases with no gene match: 9. Germline assignment: CDR1 MGHRA and CDR2 YSYEKL. The CDR3 consists of 17 residues. The CDR3 here is CASSQDMAGGPLDTQYF. DNA for the CDR3: TGCGCCAGCAGCCAAGATATGGCGGGAGGGCCCTTAGATACGCAGTATTTT.

The CDR3 DNA is TGCGCCAGCAGCGAGAGGCCCGGACAGGGAGGCCGAGAGACCCAGTACTTC. Translation: CASSERPGQGGRETQYF. The chain couples TRBV5-1 to TRBJ2-5; TRBD1 matches at 8 bases. Germline CDR1 and CDR2: SGHRS and YFSETQ. The trim removed 4 bases at V and 4 bases at J, leaving 15 bases unmatched. This CDR3 region has 17 residues.

The chain couples TRBV11-3 to TRBJ2-7; 7 bases are a match to TRBD2. The CDR3 covers 12 residues. The V segment lost 5 bases and the J segment 4 bases; nucleotides outside the gene matches: 2. Germline CDR1 and CDR2: SGHNT and YENEEA. This CDR3 is CASSGRGYEQYF. The CDR3 DNA reads TGTGCCAGCAGCGGGAGGGGTTACGAGCAGTACTTC. Full variable domain (outside the CDR3, taken from reference TRBV11-3 and TRBJ2-7): EAGVVQSPRYKIIEKKQPVAFWCNPISGHNTLYWYLQNLGQGPELLIRYENEEAVDDSQLPKDRFSAERLKGVDSTLKIQPAELGDSAVYLCASSGRGYEQYFGPGTRLTVT.

In DNA, the CDR3 is TGTGCCAGCAGTGGCAAACAGGGTTCGAACACTGAAGCTTTCTTT. Encoded protein: CASSGKQGSNTEAFF. The chain carries TRBV6-6 and TRBJ1-1; TRBD1 is a possible D gene (6 bases). V lost 5 bases and J lost 1, with 14 bases in between. There are 15 residues in the CDR3. Germline CDR1 is MNHNY and CDR2 is SVGAGI (reference sequence).